This TCR beta chain was sequenced during a study of shared clonotypes between healthy human individuals. Sequencing used immunoSEQ multiplex PCR; TCRdb keeps in-frame clones, though not all of them. In the table there are under 2,500,000 clones, 90% to 96% of which are singletons. Germline lookup yields CDR1 SGHTA and CDR2 FQGTGA. V was cut by 5 bases and J by 9 bases, with 11 bases left in between. The CDR3 has 12 residues. The split of CD4+ cells yielded CD45RA+ naive and CD45RA-negative memory subsets. Sequencing was performed on naive CD4+ T cells sorted from blood. Subset defined: CD45RA+ positively selected. The receptor was isolated from a man aged 18 to 29 in good health. The rearrangement joins TRBV7-3 to TRBJ2-1, with D possibly being TRBD2 (5 bases). The CDR3 here is CASSLAGAEQFF. The CDR3 nucleotides read TGTGCCAGCAGCCTCGCGGGTGCTGAGCAGTTCTTC. Using reference TRBV7-3 and TRBJ2-1 for the parts outside the CDR3, the full variable domain is GAGVSQTPSNKVTEKGKYVELRCDPISGHTALYWYRQSLGQGPEFLIYFQGTGAADDSGLPNDRFFAVRPEGSVSTLKIQRTERGDSAVYLCASSLAGAEQFFGPGTRLTVL.